Shown below are 22 T cell receptor beta chains from a single sample sequenced in a study of shared clonotypes between healthy human individuals. This table comes from immunoSEQ multiplex PCR, and its TCRdb copy is limited to in-frame clones, with some not included. The data contain some 2 million clones, approximately 94% of them singletons. Naive CD8 populations comprised CD45RO-negative cells positively selected for CCR7, excluding terminally differentiated effector memory CD45RA+ cells. The sequencing sample was made of naive CD8+ T cells sorted from blood. These receptors originate from a man between 18 and 29 years old in good health.

As concerns this clone: The same CDR3 is also encoded by other DNA sequences in this sample. The rearrangement uses TRBV7-9 and TRBJ2-5, with D possibly matching TRBD1 (5 bases). The CDR3 length is 14 residues. V lost 4 bases, J lost 1 base, and 10 bases lay in between. Germline CDR1 is SEHNR and CDR2 is FQNEAQ (reference sequence). This CDR3 is CASSSPDSQETQYF. CDR3 nucleotides: TGTGCCAGCAGCTCCCCAGACAGCCAAGAGACCCAGTACTTC.

This chain uses TRBV4-1 with TRBJ1-4; D gene ambiguous. Trimming took 7 bases from V and 8 from J, leaving 20 bases between them. The CDR3 extends over 15 amino acids. Germline V gene lookup returns CDR1 MGHRA and CDR2 YSYEKL. The CDR3 DNA is TGCGCCAGCAACCCCGATGAGGCAATAAACGAAAAACTGTTTTTT. As protein: CASNPDEAINEKLFF.

The chain joins TRBV29-1 to TRBJ2-7; 10 bases align to TRBD2. The V gene end was trimmed by 4 bases and the J gene end by 5 bases; junction bases not matched to a gene: 14. Germline V gene data show CDR1 as SQVTM and CDR2 as ANQGSEA. The CDR3 contains 16 residues. The chain's CDR3 is CSVVGLPLAGDHEQYF. DNA of the CDR3: TGCAGCGTTGTGGGGTTACCGCTAGCGGGAGACCACGAGCAGTACTTC.

To note about this clone: The identical CDR3 is also encoded by other nucleotide sequences in the sample. The gene calls are TRBV4-3 and TRBJ2-7; D is undetermined. This CDR3 is 13 amino acids long. Germline-derived CDR1 and CDR2 are LGHNA and YSLEER. Trimming pared 4 bases from V and 1 base from J, leaving 8 bases between. CDR3 protein: CASSPRASYEQYF. The CDR3 bases are TGCGCCAGCAGCCCTCGGGCTTCCTACGAGCAGTACTTC.

The CDR3 sequence is CASSVGFTEAFF. The CDR3 bases are TGTGCCAGCAGCGTAGGGTTCACTGAAGCTTTCTTT. The rearrangement uses TRBV9 and TRBJ1-1, with D uncertain. V shed 0 bases and J shed 4 bases, with 4 bases lying between them. The CDR3 length is 12 residues. Germline V gene lookup returns CDR1 SGDLS and CDR2 YYNGEE.

The chain carries TRBV13 and TRBJ2-1; 11 nucleotides agree with TRBD2. V shed 4 bases, J shed 6 bases, and the junction held 5 bases outside the gene matches. Germline CDR1 and CDR2: PRHDT and FYEKMQ (reference sequence). The CDR3 covers 15 residues. The CDR3 DNA is TGTGCCAGCAGCTGGGGGACTAGCGGACGCAATGAGCAGTTCTTC. Its protein product is CASSWGTSGRNEQFF. The whole variable domain, remainder taken from reference TRBV13 and TRBJ2-1, is AAGVIQSPRHLIKEKRETATLKCYPIPRHDTVYWYQQGPGQDPQFLISFYEKMQSDKGSIPDRFSAQQFSDYHSELNMSSLELGDSALYFCASSWGTSGRNEQFFGPGTRLTVL.

This CDR3 is CASRMTLAGPNEQFF. Here the CDR3 DNA reads TGTGCCAGCAGAATGACCCTAGCGGGGCCCAATGAGCAGTTCTTC. The gene calls are TRBV6-5 and TRBJ2-1; 9 bases are shared with TRBD2. CDR3 size: 15 residues. Trimming removed 6 bases from V and 6 bases from J; junction bases left unmatched: 9. Germline lookup yields CDR1 MNHEY and CDR2 SVGAGI.

The rearrangement links TRBV13 to TRBJ2-7; a possible D gene is TRBD1 (6 bases). The CDR3 loop spans 15 amino acids. Trimming removed 3 bases from V and 7 bases from J, with 19 bases in between. Germline V CDR1 and CDR2: PRHDT, FYEKMQ (reference sequence). In DNA, the CDR3 is TGTGCCAGCAGCTTCGTGGGGACAAGCCCTAATGAGCAGTACTTC. Translation gives CASSFVGTSPNEQYF.

This chain uses TRBV5-8 with TRBJ2-7, with D tentatively TRBD2 (5 bases). Germline CDR1 SGHTS, CDR2 YDEGEE. The CDR3 extends over 13 amino acids. Trimming took off 1 base at V and 0 bases at J, with 5 bases between the two ends. In DNA, the CDR3 is TGTGCCAGCAGCTTGACTAGCTCCTACGAGCAGTACTTC. Its translation: CASSLTSSYEQYF.

The gene calls are TRBV27 and TRBJ2-6; no definite D call. This CDR3 has 15 amino acids. The V end lost 5 bases, the J end lost 2 bases, and 10 bases lay between the germline ends. Germline V CDR1 and CDR2: MNHEY, SMNVEV (reference sequence). CDR3 amino acids: CASSPYVAGANVLTF. For the CDR3, the DNA is TGTGCCAGCAGTCCCTACGTGGCTGGGGCCAACGTCCTGACTTTC.

V usage is TRBV5-8 and J usage is TRBJ1-2; 9 bases fit TRBD1. The CDR3 is 16 amino acids. V shed 4 bases and J 0 bases; nucleotides not matched to a gene: 7. The germline CDR1 and CDR2 sequences are SGHTS and YDEGEE. The CDR3 nucleotides are TGTGCCAGCAGCCCAAGGACAGGGGCAGCTAACTATGGCTACACCTTC. Encoded protein: CASSPRTGAANYGYTF. Complete variable domain (other parts from reference TRBV5-8 and TRBJ1-2): EAGVTQSPTHLIKTRGQQATLRCSPISGHTSVYWYQQALGLGLQFLLWYDEGEERNRGNFPPRFSGRQFPNYSSELNVNALELEDSALYLCASSPRTGAANYGYTFGSGTRLTVV.

The V and J genes are TRBV6-5 and TRBJ2-7; D is perhaps TRBD1 (6 bases). This CDR3 region has 15 residues. Germline assignment: CDR1 MNHEY and CDR2 SVGAGI. V lost 0 bases and J 4 bases, leaving 13 bases between the germline ends. Here the CDR3 DNA reads TGTGCCAGCAGTTACTCACGGCCAGGGGCATACGAGCAGTACTTC. It specifies CASSYSRPGAYEQYF.

As for this clone: Mismatch with germline at one junction end may stem from a read error. The sample holds other DNA sequences that translate to the same CDR3. V gene TRBV4-1 combines with J gene TRBJ1-6, with 8 bases fitting TRBD1. The CDR3 sequence is 14 residues long. Germline CDR1 reads MGHRA; CDR2 reads YSYEKL. CDR3 amino acids: CASSPRTGPSPLHF. In nucleotides, the CDR3 is TGCGCCAGCAGCCCCAGGACAGGGCCTTCACCCCTTCACTTT.

The CDR3 loop reads CASSPRDRVAYGYTF. CDR3 nucleotides: TGTGCCAGCAGCCCCCGGGACAGGGTGGCCTATGGCTACACCTTC. The chain employs TRBV7-9 and TRBJ1-2, with 9 bases matching TRBD1. This CDR3 is 15 amino acids long. The V gene end was trimmed by 5 bases and the J gene end by 4 bases; junction bases not matched to a gene: 8. Per germline, CDR1 SEHNR and CDR2 FQNEAQ (reference sequence).

The J gene is TRBJ2-3, the V gene TRBV5-1; possibly TRBD2 for D (6 bases). CDR1 SGHRS and CDR2 YFSETQ come from the germline V gene. This CDR3 is 19 amino acids long. The germline V and J ends were trimmed by 0 bases and 0 bases, with 20 bases remaining between them. The CDR3 sequence: CASSLAGLATRPSTDTQYF. In DNA form, the CDR3 reads TGCGCCAGCAGCTTGGCGGGGCTAGCGACGCGCCCTAGCACAGATACGCAGTATTTT.

The chain is built from TRBV15 and TRBJ2-7; the D gene is possibly TRBD2 (6 bases). The germline V gene has CDR1 LNHNV and CDR2 YYDKDF (reference sequence). Trimming removed 0 bases from V and 5 bases from J, with 14 bases in between. The CDR3 spans 15 residues. The CDR3 sequence is CATSREGRGGDEQYF. The CDR3 DNA sequence: TGTGCCACCAGCAGAGAGGGTAGGGGAGGCGACGAGCAGTACTTC.

The genes are TRBV11-2 and TRBJ2-2; D is possibly TRBD1 (7 bases). CDR3 length equals 18 residues. Germline V gene sequence: CDR1 SGHAT, CDR2 FQNNGV. Deletions cut 1 base from V and 0 bases from J, with 15 bases between. Written as DNA, the CDR3 is TGTGCCAGCAGCTTAGTGGGAGGACAGGAAGCGAACACCGGGGAGCTGTTTTTT. This codes for CASSLVGGQEANTGELFF.

The CDR3 region is CASSGGTGWSYNEQFF. The CDR3 coding sequence is TGTGCCAGCAGTGGAGGGACAGGGTGGTCCTACAATGAGCAGTTCTTC. The rearrangement uses TRBV28 and TRBJ2-1; 9 bases line up with TRBD1. The germline V gene encodes CDR1 MDHEN and CDR2 SYDVKM. With V trimmed by 5 bases and J by 1 base, 6 bases remained unmatched. The CDR3 has 16 amino acids.

Regarding this clone: Other DNA variants within this sample encode the same CDR3. This chain links TRBV6-6 with TRBJ2-7; D is undetermined. V was trimmed by 0 bases and J by 2 bases, leaving 8 bases between them. CDR3 length equals 14 residues. Germline V gene data show CDR1 as MNHNY and CDR2 as SVGAGI (reference sequence). CDR3 sequence reads: CASSYSTSPYEQYF. The CDR3 DNA is TGTGCCAGCAGTTACTCAACATCTCCCTACGAGCAGTACTTC.

The chain carries TRBV15 and TRBJ2-5; the D is unclear. The V and J ends lost 3 bases and 5 bases respectively, with 10 bases between them. In germline, CDR1 is LNHNV, CDR2 YYDKDF (reference sequence). The CDR3 covers 13 residues. CDR3: CATSSIITETQYF. CDR3 in DNA: TGTGCCACCAGCAGCATTATCACCGAGACCCAGTACTTC.

This chain links TRBV15 with TRBJ2-7; TRBD1 matches 7 bases. This CDR3 has 16 residues. Germline-derived CDR1 and CDR2 are LNHNV and YYDKDF (reference sequence). J gave up 4 bases and V 3 bases, and 12 bases lay outside the gene matches. The CDR3 DNA reads TGTGCCACCAGCAGGATACAGGGGATGGCCCAATACGAGCAGTACTTC. Protein: CATSRIQGMAQYEQYF.

The table lists this clone with a count of one. V and J are TRBV13 and TRBJ1-2; 9 bases fit TRBD1. V gave up 5 bases and J gave up 0 bases; unmatched junction bases: 7. Germline-derived CDR1 and CDR2 are PRHDT and FYEKMQ (reference sequence). This CDR3 region has 16 residues. CDR3 region: CASSDGQGISNYGYTF. CDR3 nucleotide sequence: TGTGCCAGCAGCGACGGACAGGGGATTTCTAACTATGGCTACACCTTC.